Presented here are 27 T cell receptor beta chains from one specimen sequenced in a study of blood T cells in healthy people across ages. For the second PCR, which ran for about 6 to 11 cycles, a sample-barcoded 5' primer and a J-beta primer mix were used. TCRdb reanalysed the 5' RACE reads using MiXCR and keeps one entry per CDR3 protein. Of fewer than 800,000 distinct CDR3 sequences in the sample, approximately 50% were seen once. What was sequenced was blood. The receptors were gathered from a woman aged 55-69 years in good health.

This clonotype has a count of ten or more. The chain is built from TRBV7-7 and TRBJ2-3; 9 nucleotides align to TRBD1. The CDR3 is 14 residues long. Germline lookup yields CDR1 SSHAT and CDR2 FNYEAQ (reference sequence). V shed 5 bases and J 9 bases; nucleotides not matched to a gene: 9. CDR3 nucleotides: TGTGCCAGCAGCACCGGGACAGGGAAGATGACGCAGTATTTT. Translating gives CASSTGTGKMTQYF.

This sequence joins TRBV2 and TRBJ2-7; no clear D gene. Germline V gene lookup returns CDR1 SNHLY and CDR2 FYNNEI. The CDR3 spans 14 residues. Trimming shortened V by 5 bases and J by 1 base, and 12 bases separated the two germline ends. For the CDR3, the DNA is TGTGCCAGCAGTAACCAGGTTCCTTCCTACGAGCAGTACTTC. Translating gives CASSNQVPSYEQYF.

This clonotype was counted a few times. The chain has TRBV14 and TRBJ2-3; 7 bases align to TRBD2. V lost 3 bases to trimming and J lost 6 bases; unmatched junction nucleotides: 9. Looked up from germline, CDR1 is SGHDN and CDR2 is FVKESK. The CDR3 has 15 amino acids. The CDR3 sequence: CASSHWAGEMDTQYF. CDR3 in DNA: TGTGCCAGCAGCCATTGGGCGGGAGAGATGGATACGCAGTATTTT.

CDR3: CASSLRQVVDEQFF. The CDR3 nucleotides are TGTGCCAGCAGCCTTCGACAAGTAGTCGATGAGCAGTTCTTC. V and J are TRBV14 and TRBJ2-1, with D hard to call. Germline CDR1 reads SGHDN; CDR2 reads FVKESK. CDR3 size: 14 residues. V lost 4 bases, J lost 8 bases, and 15 bases lay in between.

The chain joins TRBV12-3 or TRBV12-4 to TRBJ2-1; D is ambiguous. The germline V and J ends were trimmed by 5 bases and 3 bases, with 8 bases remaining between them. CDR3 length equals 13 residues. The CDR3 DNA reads TGTGCCAGCAGTATAAAGATCTACAATGAGCAGTTCTTC. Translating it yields CASSIKIYNEQFF.

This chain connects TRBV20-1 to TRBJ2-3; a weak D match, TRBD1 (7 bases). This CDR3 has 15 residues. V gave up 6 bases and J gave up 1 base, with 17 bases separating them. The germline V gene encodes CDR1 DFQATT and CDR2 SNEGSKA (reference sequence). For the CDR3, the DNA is TGCAGTGCAGGGGGGCAGGGGGTGGGCACAGATACGCAGTATTTT. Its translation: CSAGGQGVGTDTQYF.

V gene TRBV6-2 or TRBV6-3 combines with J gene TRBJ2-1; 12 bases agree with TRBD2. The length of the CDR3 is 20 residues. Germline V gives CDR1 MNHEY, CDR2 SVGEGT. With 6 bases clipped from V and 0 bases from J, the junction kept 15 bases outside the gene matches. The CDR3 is CASRPHFRLAGGPSYNEQFF. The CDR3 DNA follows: TGTGCCAGCAGACCCCATTTCCGCCTAGCGGGAGGGCCCTCCTACAATGAGCAGTTCTTC.

Written as DNA, the CDR3 is TGTGCCAGCAGGCAGACGGGTTGGCAGTACTTC. This translates into CASRQTGWQYF. The V call is TRBV2, the J call TRBJ2-7; D is uncertain. The V end was cut by 6 bases, the J end by 9 bases, with 12 bases between. The CDR3 runs 11 residues. Germline loops: CDR1 SNHLY, CDR2 FYNNEI.

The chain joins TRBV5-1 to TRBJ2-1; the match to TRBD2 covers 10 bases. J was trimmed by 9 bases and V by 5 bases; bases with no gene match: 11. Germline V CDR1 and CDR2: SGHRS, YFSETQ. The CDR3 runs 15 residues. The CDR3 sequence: CASREGTSALGEQFF. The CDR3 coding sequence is TGCGCCAGCAGGGAGGGGACTAGCGCCCTTGGTGAGCAGTTCTTC.

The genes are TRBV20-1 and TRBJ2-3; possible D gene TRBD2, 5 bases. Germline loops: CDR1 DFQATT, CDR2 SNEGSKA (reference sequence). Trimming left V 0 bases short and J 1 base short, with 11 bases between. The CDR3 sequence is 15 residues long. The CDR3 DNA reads TGCAGTGCTAGAGATCCAGTGAGGGGCACAGATACGCAGTATTTT. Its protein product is CSARDPVRGTDTQYF.

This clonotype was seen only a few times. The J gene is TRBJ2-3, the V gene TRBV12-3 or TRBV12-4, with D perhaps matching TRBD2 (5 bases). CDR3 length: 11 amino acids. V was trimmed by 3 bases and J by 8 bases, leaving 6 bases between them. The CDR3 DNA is TGTGCCAGCAGTTTTGAGGGTACGCAGTATTTT. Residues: CASSFEGTQYF.

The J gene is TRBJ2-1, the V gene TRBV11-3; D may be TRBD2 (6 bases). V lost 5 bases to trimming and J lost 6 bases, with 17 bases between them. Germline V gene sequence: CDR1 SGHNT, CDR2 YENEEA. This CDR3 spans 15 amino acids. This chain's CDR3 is CASSPGPGLVNEQFF. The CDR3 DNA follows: TGTGCCAGCAGCCCAGGTCCGGGACTTGTCAATGAGCAGTTCTTC.

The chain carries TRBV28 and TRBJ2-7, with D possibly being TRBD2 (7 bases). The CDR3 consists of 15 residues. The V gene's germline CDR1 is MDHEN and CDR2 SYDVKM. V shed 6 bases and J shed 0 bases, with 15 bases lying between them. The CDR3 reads CASSWEGESSYEQYF. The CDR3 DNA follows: TGTGCCAGCAGCTGGGAGGGGGAAAGCTCCTACGAGCAGTACTTC.

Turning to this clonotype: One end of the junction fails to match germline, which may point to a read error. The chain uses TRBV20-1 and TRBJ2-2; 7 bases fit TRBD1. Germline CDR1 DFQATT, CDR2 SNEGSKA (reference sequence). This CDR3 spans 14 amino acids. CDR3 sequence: CSAGDRLNAGELFF. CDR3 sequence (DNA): TGCAGTGCTGGGGACAGATTGAACGCCGGGGAGCTGTTTTTT.

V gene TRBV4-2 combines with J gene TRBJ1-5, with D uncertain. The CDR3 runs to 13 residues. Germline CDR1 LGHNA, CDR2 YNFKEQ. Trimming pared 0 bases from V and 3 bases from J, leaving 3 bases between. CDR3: CASSQEVNQPQHF. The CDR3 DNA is TGTGCCAGCAGCCAAGAGGTCAATCAGCCCCAGCATTTT.

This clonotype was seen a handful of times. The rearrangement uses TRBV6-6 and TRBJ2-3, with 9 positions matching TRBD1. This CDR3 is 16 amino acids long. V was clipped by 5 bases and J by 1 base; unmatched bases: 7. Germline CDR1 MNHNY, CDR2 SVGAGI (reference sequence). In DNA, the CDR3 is TGTGCCAGCAGTCCCTACAGGGGGCTCGGCACAGATACGCAGTATTTT. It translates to CASSPYRGLGTDTQYF.

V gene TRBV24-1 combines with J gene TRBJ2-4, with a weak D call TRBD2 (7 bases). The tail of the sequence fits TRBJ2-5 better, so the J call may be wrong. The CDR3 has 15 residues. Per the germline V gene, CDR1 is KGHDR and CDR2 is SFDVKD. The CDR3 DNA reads TGTGCCACCAGTGATTTTCGGGGGGCTGGAGAGACCCAGTACTTC. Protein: CATSDFRGAGETQYF.

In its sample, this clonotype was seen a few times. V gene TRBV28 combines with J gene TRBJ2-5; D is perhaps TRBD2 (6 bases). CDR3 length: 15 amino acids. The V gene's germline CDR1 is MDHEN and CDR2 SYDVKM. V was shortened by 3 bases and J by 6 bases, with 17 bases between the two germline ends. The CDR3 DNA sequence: TGTGCCAGCAGTTTTGGGAGGACTGATTTGAAGACCCAGTACTTC. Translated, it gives CASSFGRTDLKTQYF.

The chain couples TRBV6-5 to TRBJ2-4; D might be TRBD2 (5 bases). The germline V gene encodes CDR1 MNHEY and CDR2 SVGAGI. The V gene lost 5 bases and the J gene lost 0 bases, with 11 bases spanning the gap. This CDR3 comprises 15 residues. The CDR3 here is CASSPLGVAKNIQYF. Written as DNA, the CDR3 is TGTGCCAGCAGTCCGCTCGGGGTAGCCAAAAACATTCAGTACTTC.

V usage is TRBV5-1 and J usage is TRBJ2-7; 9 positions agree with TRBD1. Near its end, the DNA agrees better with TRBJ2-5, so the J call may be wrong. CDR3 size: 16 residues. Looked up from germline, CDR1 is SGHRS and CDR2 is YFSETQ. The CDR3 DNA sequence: TGCGCCAGCAGCGGGTTACAGGGGGCGGCTCAAGAGACCCAGTACTTC. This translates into CASSGLQGAAQETQYF.

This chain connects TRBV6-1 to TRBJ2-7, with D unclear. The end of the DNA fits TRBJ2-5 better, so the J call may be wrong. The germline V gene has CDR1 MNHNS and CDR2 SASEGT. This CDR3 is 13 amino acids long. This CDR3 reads CASIRTAGETQYF. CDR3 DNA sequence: TGTGCCAGCATTCGAACAGCTGGGGAGACCCAGTACTTC.

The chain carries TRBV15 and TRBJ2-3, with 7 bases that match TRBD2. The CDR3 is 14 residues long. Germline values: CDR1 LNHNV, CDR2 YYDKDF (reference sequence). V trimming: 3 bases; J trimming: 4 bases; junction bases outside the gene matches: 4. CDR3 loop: CATSSGGSADTQYF. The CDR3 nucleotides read TGTGCCACCAGCAGCGGCGGGAGCGCAGATACGCAGTATTTT.

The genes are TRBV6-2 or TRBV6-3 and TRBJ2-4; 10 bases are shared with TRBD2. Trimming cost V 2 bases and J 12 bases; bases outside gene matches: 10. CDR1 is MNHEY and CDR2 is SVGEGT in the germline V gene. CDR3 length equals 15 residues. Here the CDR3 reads CASSYGASGSRNQYF. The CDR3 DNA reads TGTGCCAGCAGTTACGGGGCTAGCGGGAGCCGCAATCAGTACTTC.

CDR3 residues: CATSRARQTSGYSYEQYF. CDR3 in DNA: TGTGCCACCAGCAGAGCCCGTCAGACTAGCGGATACTCCTACGAGCAGTACTTC. The chain carries TRBV15 and TRBJ2-7, with 9 bases fitting TRBD2. The length of the CDR3 is 18 residues. Trimming removed 1 base from V and 0 bases from J; junction bases left unmatched: 10. The germline gives CDR1 LNHNV, CDR2 YYDKDF (reference sequence). The variable domain in full, completed from reference TRBV15 and TRBJ2-7, reads DAMVIQNPRYQVTQFGKPVTLSCSQTLNHNVMYWYQQKSSQAPKLLFHYYDKDFNNEADTPDNFQSRRPNTSFCFLDIRSPGLGDTAMYLCATSRARQTSGYSYEQYFGPGTRLTVT.

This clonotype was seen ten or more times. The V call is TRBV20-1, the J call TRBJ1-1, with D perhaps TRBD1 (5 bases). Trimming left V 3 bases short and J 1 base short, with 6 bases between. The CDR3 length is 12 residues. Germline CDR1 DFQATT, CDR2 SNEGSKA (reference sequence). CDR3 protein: CSARGGNTEAFF. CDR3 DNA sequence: TGCAGTGCTAGGGGGGGGAACACTGAAGCTTTCTTT.

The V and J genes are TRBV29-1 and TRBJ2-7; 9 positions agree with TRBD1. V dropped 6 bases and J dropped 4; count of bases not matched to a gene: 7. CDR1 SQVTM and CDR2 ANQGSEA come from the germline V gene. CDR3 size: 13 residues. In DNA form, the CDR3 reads TGCAGCGTCGCCTACAGGGGGCGGTACGAGCAGTACTTC. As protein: CSVAYRGRYEQYF.

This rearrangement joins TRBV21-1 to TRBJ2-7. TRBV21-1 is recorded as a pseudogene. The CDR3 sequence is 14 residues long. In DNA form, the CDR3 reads TGTGCCGGCTACCCAAGCGGGAGAGGTAGAGAGCAGTACTTC. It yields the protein CAGYPSGRGREQYF.